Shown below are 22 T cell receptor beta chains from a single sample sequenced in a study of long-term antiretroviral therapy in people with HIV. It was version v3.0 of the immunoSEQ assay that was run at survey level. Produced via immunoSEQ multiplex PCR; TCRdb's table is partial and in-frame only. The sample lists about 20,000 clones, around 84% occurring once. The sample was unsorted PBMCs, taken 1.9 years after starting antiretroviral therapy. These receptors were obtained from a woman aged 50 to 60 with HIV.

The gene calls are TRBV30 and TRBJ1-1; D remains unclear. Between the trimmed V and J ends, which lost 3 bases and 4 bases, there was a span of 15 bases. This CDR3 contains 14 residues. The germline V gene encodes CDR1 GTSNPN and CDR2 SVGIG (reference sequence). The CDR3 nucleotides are TGTGCCTGGAGGGGTGAGGGCTGGGGCACTGAAGCTTTCTTT. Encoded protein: CAWRGEGWGTEAFF.

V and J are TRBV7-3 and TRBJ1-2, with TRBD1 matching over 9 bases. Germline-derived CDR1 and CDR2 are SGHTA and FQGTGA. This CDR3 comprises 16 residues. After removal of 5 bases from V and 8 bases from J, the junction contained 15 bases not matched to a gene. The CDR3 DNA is TGTGCCAGCAGCCGTCTCTACAGGGGGCGCAGGTTCGGCTACACCTTC. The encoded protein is CASSRLYRGRRFGYTF. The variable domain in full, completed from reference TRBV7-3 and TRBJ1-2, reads GAGVSQTPSNKVTEKGKYVELRCDPISGHTALYWYRQSLGQGPEFLIYFQGTGAADDSGLPNDRFFAVRPEGSVSTLKIQRTERGDSAVYLCASSRLYRGRRFGYTFGSGTRLTVV.

The CDR3 nucleotides are TGTGCCAGCTTTAACGACAGGGGCCTTAATTCACCCCTCCACTTT. It translates to CASFNDRGLNSPLHF. This rearrangement joins TRBV18 to TRBJ1-6; 8 bases map to TRBD1. Losses at the gene ends were 7 bases for V and 6 bases for J; bases not matched to a gene: 8. Germline CDR1 reads KGHSH; CDR2 reads LQKENI. CDR3 length: 15 residues. The full variable domain, completed using reference TRBV18 and TRBJ1-6, is NAGVMQNPRHLVRRRGQEARLRCSPMKGHSHVYWYRQLPEEGLKFMVYLQKENIIDESGMPKERFSAEFPKEGPSILRIQQVVRGDSAAYFCASFNDRGLNSPLHFGNGTRLTVT.

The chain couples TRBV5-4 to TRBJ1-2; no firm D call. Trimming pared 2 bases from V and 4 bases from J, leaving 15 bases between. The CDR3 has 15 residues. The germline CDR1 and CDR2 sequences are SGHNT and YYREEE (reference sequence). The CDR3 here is CASSFGGSGFYGYTF. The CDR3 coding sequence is TGTGCCAGCAGCTTCGGAGGGTCGGGATTCTATGGCTACACCTTC.

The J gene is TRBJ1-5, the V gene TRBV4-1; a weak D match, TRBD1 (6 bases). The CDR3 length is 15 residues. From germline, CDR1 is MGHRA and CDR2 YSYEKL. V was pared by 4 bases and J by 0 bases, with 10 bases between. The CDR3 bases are TGCGCCAGCAGCCCCTCGGGGGCTAGCAATCAGCCCCAGCATTTT. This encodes CASSPSGASNQPQHF.

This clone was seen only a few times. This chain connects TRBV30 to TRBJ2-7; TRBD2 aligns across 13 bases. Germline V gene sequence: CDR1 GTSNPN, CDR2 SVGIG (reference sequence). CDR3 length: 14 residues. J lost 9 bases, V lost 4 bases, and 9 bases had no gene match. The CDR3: CAWTTGLAGERQYF. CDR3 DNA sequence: TGTGCCTGGACCACCGGACTAGCGGGGGAGAGGCAGTACTTC.

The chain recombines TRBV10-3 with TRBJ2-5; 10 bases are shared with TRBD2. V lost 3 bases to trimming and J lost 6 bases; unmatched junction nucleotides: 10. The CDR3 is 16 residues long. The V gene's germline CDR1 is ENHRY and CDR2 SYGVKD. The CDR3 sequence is CAISEVPLAGRKTQYF. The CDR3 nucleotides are TGTGCCATCAGTGAAGTTCCACTAGCGGGGAGGAAGACCCAGTACTTC.

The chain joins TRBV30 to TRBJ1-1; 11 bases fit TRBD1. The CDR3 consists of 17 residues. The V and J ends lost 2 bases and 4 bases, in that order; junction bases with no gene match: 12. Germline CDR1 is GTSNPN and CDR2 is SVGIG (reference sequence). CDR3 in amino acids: CAWSSPGQGARGTEAFF. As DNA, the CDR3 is TGTGCCTGGAGTTCCCCAGGACAGGGGGCTAGGGGCACTGAAGCTTTCTTT.

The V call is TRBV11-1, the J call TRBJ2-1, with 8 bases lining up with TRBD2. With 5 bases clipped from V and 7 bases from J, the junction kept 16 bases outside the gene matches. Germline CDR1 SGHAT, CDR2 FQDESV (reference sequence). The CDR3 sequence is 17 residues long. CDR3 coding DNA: TGTGCCAGCAGCACCCGACTAGCGCGGGGGGTAAGGAATGAGCAGTTCTTC. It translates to CASSTRLARGVRNEQFF. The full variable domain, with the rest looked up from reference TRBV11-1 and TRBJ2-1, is EAEVAQSPRYKITEKSQAVAFWCDPISGHATLYWYRQILGQGPELLVQFQDESVVDDSQLPKDRFSAERLKGVDSTLKIQPAELGDSAMYLCASSTRLARGVRNEQFFGPGTRLTVL.

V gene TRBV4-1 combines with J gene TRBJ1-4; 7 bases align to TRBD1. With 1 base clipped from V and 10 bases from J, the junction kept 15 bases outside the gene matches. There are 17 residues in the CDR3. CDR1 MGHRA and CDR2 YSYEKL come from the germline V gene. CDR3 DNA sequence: TGCGCCAGCAGCCAAGGGTTTTCTGGGACAGCTGGTGGAAAACTGTTTTTT. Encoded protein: CASSQGFSGTAGGKLFF.

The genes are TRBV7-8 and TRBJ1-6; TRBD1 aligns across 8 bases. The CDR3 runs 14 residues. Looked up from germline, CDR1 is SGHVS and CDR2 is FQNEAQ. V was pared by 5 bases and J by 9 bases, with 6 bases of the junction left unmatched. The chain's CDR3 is CASSPDRVPSPLHF. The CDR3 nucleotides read TGTGCCAGCAGCCCGGACAGGGTCCCTTCACCCCTCCACTTT.

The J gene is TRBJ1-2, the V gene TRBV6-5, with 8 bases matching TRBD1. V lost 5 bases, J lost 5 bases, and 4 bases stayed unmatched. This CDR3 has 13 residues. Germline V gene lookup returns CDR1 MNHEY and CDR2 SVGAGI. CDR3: CASSPQGGYGYTF. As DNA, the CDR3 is TGTGCCAGCAGTCCACAGGGGGGATATGGCTACACCTTC.

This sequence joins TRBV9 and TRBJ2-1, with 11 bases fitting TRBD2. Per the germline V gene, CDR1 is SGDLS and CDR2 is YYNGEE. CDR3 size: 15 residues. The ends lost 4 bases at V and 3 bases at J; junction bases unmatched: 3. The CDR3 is CASSMTSGVYNEQFF. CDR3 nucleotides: TGTGCCAGCAGCATGACTAGCGGGGTCTACAATGAGCAGTTCTTC.

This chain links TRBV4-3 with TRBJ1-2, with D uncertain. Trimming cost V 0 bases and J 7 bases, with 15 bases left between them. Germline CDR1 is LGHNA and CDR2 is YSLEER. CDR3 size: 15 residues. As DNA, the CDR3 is TGCGCCAGCAGCCAAGATCGGAAGGGAGTCGGTGGCTACACCTTC. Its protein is CASSQDRKGVGGYTF.

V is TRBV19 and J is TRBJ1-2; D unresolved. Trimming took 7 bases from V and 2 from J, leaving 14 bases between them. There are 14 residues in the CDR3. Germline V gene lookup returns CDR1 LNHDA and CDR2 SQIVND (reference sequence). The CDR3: CASTVQSGNYGYTF. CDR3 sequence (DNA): TGTGCCAGTACGGTTCAATCTGGAAACTATGGCTACACCTTC.

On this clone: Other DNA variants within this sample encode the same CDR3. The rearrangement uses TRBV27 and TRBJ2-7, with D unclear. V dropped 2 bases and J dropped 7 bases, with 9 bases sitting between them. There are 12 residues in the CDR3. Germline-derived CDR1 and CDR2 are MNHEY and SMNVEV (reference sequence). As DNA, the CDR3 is TGTGCCAGCAGTTTACCTCCGGGTGAGCAGTACTTC. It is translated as CASSLPPGEQYF.

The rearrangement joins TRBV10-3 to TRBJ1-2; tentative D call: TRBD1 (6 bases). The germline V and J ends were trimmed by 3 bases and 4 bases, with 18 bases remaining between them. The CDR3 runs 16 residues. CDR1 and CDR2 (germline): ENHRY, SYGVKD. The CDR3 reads CAISDPTQGTVYGYTF. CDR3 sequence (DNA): TGTGCCATCAGTGACCCCACACAGGGTACGGTCTATGGCTACACCTTC.

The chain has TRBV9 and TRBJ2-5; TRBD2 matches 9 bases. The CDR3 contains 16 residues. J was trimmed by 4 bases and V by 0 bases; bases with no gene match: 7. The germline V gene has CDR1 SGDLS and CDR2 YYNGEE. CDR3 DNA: TGTGCCAGCAGCGTAGCTGGGGCGGGGGGGCGAGAGACCCAGTACTTC. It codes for CASSVAGAGGRETQYF.

Here the CDR3 reads CASSPLVRPIPEQFF. The CDR3 DNA reads as TGTGCCAGCAGCCCTCTTGTGAGGCCCATCCCTGAGCAGTTCTTC. This chain connects TRBV28 to TRBJ2-1; D unclear. CDR1 is MDHEN, CDR2 SYDVKM, per germline. Trimming stripped 6 bases from V and 9 bases from J, with 21 bases between. CDR3 size: 15 residues.

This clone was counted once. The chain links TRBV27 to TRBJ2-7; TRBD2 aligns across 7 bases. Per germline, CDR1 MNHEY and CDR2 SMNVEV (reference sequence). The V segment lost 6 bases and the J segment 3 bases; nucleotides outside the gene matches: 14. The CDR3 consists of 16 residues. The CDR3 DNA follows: TGTGCCAGCAGCCTAGGACGGGGAGGGGACTTCTACGAGCAGTACTTC. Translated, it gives CASSLGRGGDFYEQYF.

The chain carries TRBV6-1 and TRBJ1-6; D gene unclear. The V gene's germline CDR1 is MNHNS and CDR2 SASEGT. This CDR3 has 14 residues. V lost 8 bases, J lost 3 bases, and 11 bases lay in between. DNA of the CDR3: TGTGCCAGCGGGCACCCCAACTATAATTCACCCCTCCACTTT. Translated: CASGHPNYNSPLHF.

In nucleotides, the CDR3 is TGTGCCAGCAGCTCACGAACTTCCGGGGGCTGGTACAATGAGCAGTTCTTC. It is translated as CASSSRTSGGWYNEQFF. The chain joins TRBV27 to TRBJ2-1, with D tentatively TRBD1 or TRBD2 (6 bases each). The V gene's germline CDR1 is MNHEY and CDR2 SMNVEV (reference sequence). Trimming stripped 6 bases from V and 4 bases from J, with 22 bases between. The CDR3 is 17 amino acids.